This T cell receptor (beta chain) stems from a study of vaccination and CD4 T cells after COVID-19 (dated by TCRdb to between 2020 and 2023). Regarding the research as a whole: Every convalescent patient had a positive nasal swab PCR test for SARS-CoV-2, with mild disease in nine or ten patients and severe disease in one. The convalescent cohort comprised six males and four females, including two Hispanic individuals, seven Caucasians, two Asians and one multiracial person. Post-COVID blood samples were collected from convalescent patients a median of roughly 100 days after diagnosis, with a range of about 30 to 180 days. Two doses of either the Pfizer-BioNTech BNT162b2 vaccine (n=8) or the Moderna mRNA-1273 vaccine (n=2) were administered to participants. The spike-specific CD4+ TCR repertoire was compared before and after mRNA vaccination in over nine COVID-19 convalescent patients and a handful of infection-naive healthy vaccine recipients. Control cultures received a CEFX viral epitope pool as the positive control, an HIV-1 Nef peptide pool as the negative control, or no peptide. For stimulating the cultures, overlapping spike peptide pools were used, derived from SARS-CoV-2 as well as from the common cold coronaviruses HCoV-NL63, HCoV-OC43 and HCoV-229E. The time from the second vaccine dose to post-vaccine blood sampling had a median of around 72 days and ranged from 14 to 241 days. General conclusions and limits of the study: The number of convalescent patients in the study was relatively small, and the study did not examine early timepoints following natural infection. In convalescent patients, a median approximately 90% of post-vaccine SARS-CoV-2-reactive clones were detected only after vaccination, suggesting vaccine-specific priming. The median count of SARS-CoV-2-reactive clonotypes went up from roughly 21 after infection to about 41 after vaccination, although the change was not significant. Of the vaccine-specific clones in convalescent patients, 304 of 307, or nearly all, reacted only to SARS-CoV-2 spike and did not cross-react with common cold coronaviruses.

What the treatment or condition label conveys for this sample: roughly nine-day PBMC culture with coronavirus spike peptide pools or control peptides (ViraFEST assay). The study used the ViraFEST assay, which expanded antigen-specific T cells with peptide pools and then identified expanded clonotypes by TCR sequencing. Positive SARS-CoV-2 PCR tests in the convalescent patients dated from March to December 2020, before Alpha, Beta and Delta variants emerged in the United States. Approximately 2.1 million PBMCs per well were cultured in IMDM with approximately 5% human AB serum and 8 to 10 IU/ml IL-2, plus 10 ug/ml peptide pools. On days 3 and 7, half of the culture medium was replaced with fresh IL-2-containing medium. After 10 days of culture, CD4+ T cells were isolated by negative selection with the EasySep CD4+ T cell isolation kit. Ficoll-Paque Plus gradient centrifugation was used to isolate PBMCs from whole blood, and the isolated PBMCs were then either used fresh or cryopreserved at -140C. Each culture condition was generally run in triplicate wells.

By its share of the sample, this clonotype is large (0.1 to 1%). Its antigen is currently not known. No base qualities exist here, and no much larger clone lies one base off it. The library relied on PCR. TCR sequencing of DNA from cultured CD4+ T cells used the Oncomine TCR Beta short-read assay at the Johns Hopkins FTIC core. The QIAamp micro DNA kit was used to extract genomic DNA from the cultured CD4+ T cells. The Oncomine TCR Beta libraries from cultured CD4+ T cells were pooled using unique dual indexes and then sequenced on an Illumina iSeq 100. Turning to the authors' computational methods: Non-productive sequences were removed, and CDR3s not starting with C, not ending with F or W, or shorter than 7 amino acids were discarded. The MANAFEST web application was used to identify antigen-specific clonotypes by comparing peptide-stimulated wells against reference wells and other culture wells. To be called positive, a clone needed an FDR below 0.05, an odds ratio above 5, and a productive frequency above 0.1% in at least two of three replicate wells. A clonotype was classed as cross-reactive if the clonotype showed significant expansion both in SARS-CoV-2 spike wells and in at least one common cold coronavirus spike condition. Levenshtein distances (stringdist) and unrooted phylogenetic trees (ape) in R version 3.6.1 were used to assess CDR3 homology. Starting from the raw public reads, TCRdb applied fastp trimming at Q25, assembled clones with MiXCR and retained in-frame beta chains. Every CDR3 protein is listed once, alongside the most common genes and DNA of its rows. The V and J calls follow TCRdb's processing rather than the paper's. The sample profile shows around 10,000 distinct CDR3 sequences; roughly 66% of them were found once. Around 7.6% of the sample is held by the ten biggest clonotypes.

The receptor was derived from a human donor who had recovered from COVID-19. Sample: CD4+ T cells from blood, cultured in vitro.

Read as DNA, the sequence is TGCAGTGCTAGTAATTTCAGGACTAGCGTTAGTTCTGGGGCCAACGTCCTGACTTTC. Its protein is CSASNFRTSVSSGANVLTF. The chain employs TRBV20-1 and TRBJ2-6; 9 junctional bases match TRBD2. The junction shows trimming of 3 bases on V and 1 base on J, and the gene matches do not reach 13 bases of it. For CDR1 and CDR2, the germline V gene (reference sequence) lists DFQATT and SNEGSKA. The CDR3 measures 19 amino acids from cysteine to phenylalanine. The only DNA kept is the CDR3, 57 bases in frame from the first base.